This is a list of T cell receptor beta chains from one sample in a study of blood T cell repertoires in COVID-19. Measured with immunoSEQ multiplex PCR; TCRdb has only the in-frame clones, and not every one. Among 140,000 to 150,000 clones listed, 70% to 90% were seen once. What was sequenced was PBMCs or T cells enriched from blood (not recorded which). The receptors were sampled from a woman aged 25 to 39 with acute COVID-19. Each CDR3 is given with its conserved first and last residue. The order of the fields is J gene, clone size, V gene, D gene, CDR3 protein. A D gene is named only where the DNA matches it firmly. Expanded clones are given a class, and other clones once, few, many or no size at all.

j_gene: TRBJ2-7; abundance: .; v_gene: TRBV11-2; d_gene: TRBD1; CDR3aa: CASSLSGQATYEQYF
j_gene: TRBJ2-2; abundance: .; v_gene: TRBV4-1; d_gene: TRBD1; CDR3aa: CASSQSTGQGITGELFF
j_gene: TRBJ1-1; abundance: .; v_gene: TRBV30; d_gene: .; CDR3aa: CAWNLPQQNEAFF
j_gene: TRBJ2-3; abundance: .; v_gene: TRBV28; d_gene: .; CDR3aa: CASSFPGGATDTQYF
j_gene: TRBJ2-5; abundance: .; v_gene: TRBV28; d_gene: TRBD2; CDR3aa: CASSGRVSQETQYF
j_gene: TRBJ2-7; abundance: .; v_gene: TRBV28; d_gene: .; CDR3aa: CASSDGYEQYF
j_gene: TRBJ2-1; abundance: .; v_gene: TRBV5-4; d_gene: .; CDR3aa: CASSLVLAGGEQFF
j_gene: TRBJ1-1; abundance: .; v_gene: TRBV19; d_gene: .; CDR3aa: CASSPHGEWNTEAFF
j_gene: TRBJ2-3; abundance: .; v_gene: TRBV10-3; d_gene: .; CDR3aa: CATGDDTQYF
j_gene: TRBJ1-1; abundance: many; v_gene: TRBV4-1; d_gene: .; CDR3aa: CASSQRTQNTEAFF
j_gene: TRBJ2-1; abundance: .; v_gene: TRBV18; d_gene: TRBD1; CDR3aa: CASSPGQGGQFF
j_gene: TRBJ1-1; abundance: .; v_gene: TRBV19; d_gene: TRBD1; CDR3aa: CASSIGGQGVTEAFF
j_gene: TRBJ1-1; abundance: .; v_gene: TRBV7-3; d_gene: .; CDR3aa: CASSLARVTEAFF
j_gene: TRBJ1-5; abundance: .; v_gene: TRBV4-1; d_gene: .; CDR3aa: CASSPGRGAGNQPQHF
j_gene: TRBJ2-7; abundance: .; v_gene: TRBV11-2; d_gene: TRBD1; CDR3aa: CASSPDRVSDEQYF
j_gene: TRBJ2-3; abundance: .; v_gene: TRBV29-1; d_gene: TRBD2; CDR3aa: CSVERAGGTDTQYF
j_gene: TRBJ1-3; abundance: .; v_gene: TRBV5-6; d_gene: TRBD1; CDR3aa: CASSLAQGGTIYF
j_gene: TRBJ2-1; abundance: .; v_gene: TRBV10-3; d_gene: TRBD2; CDR3aa: CATRPGLAGDEQFF
j_gene: TRBJ1-4; abundance: .; v_gene: TRBV7-2; d_gene: .; CDR3aa: CASSLDRLNEKLFF
j_gene: TRBJ2-7; abundance: .; v_gene: TRBV6-1; d_gene: TRBD2; CDR3aa: CASSAGLAGGPYEQYF
j_gene: TRBJ1-1; abundance: once; v_gene: TRBV12-3/TRBV12-4; d_gene: TRBD1; CDR3aa: CASGPQGDTEAFF
j_gene: TRBJ1-1; abundance: .; v_gene: TRBV7-9; d_gene: .; CDR3aa: CASSLDRDKMNTEAFF
j_gene: TRBJ1-5; abundance: .; v_gene: TRBV7-2; d_gene: .; CDR3aa: CASSEQHLSNQPQHF
j_gene: TRBJ2-1; abundance: .; v_gene: TRBV10-3; d_gene: .; CDR3aa: CAIRKTSNEQFF
j_gene: TRBJ2-7; abundance: .; v_gene: TRBV5-1; d_gene: .; CDR3aa: CASSLSSGTSYEQYF
j_gene: TRBJ2-7; abundance: .; v_gene: TRBV11-2; d_gene: TRBD2; CDR3aa: CASTQGLTSGSLEQYF
j_gene: TRBJ1-1; abundance: .; v_gene: TRBV5-4; d_gene: TRBD1; CDR3aa: CASSLDRALMNTEAFF
j_gene: TRBJ1-2; abundance: few; v_gene: TRBV4-3; d_gene: .; CDR3aa: CASSQDSGTYTF
j_gene: TRBJ1-1; abundance: .; v_gene: TRBV6-2/TRBV6-3; d_gene: .; CDR3aa: CASSRQMRNEAFF
j_gene: TRBJ2-7; abundance: .; v_gene: TRBV19; d_gene: TRBD2; CDR3aa: CASSIPGRAGEQYF
j_gene: TRBJ1-4; abundance: .; v_gene: TRBV7-2; d_gene: .; CDR3aa: CASSLGEASRTGEKLFF
j_gene: TRBJ2-3; abundance: .; v_gene: TRBV7-3; d_gene: TRBD2; CDR3aa: CASSRTSGFSTDTQYF
j_gene: TRBJ1-1; abundance: .; v_gene: TRBV5-4; d_gene: .; CDR3aa: CASSFNPGGGGTEAFF
j_gene: TRBJ1-5; abundance: .; v_gene: TRBV30; d_gene: .; CDR3aa: CAWSSYSNQPQHF
j_gene: TRBJ2-2; abundance: .; v_gene: TRBV7-8; d_gene: TRBD2; CDR3aa: CASSLELAGAVGYTGELFF
j_gene: TRBJ1-6; abundance: .; v_gene: TRBV11-2; d_gene: TRBD1; CDR3aa: CASSQGTGNVNSPLHF
j_gene: TRBJ1-1; abundance: once; v_gene: TRBV5-1; d_gene: .; CDR3aa: CASSLVGGVGAEAFF
j_gene: TRBJ2-7; abundance: few; v_gene: TRBV2; d_gene: TRBD2; CDR3aa: CASTGGPGLAGGRSSYEQYF
j_gene: TRBJ1-2; abundance: .; v_gene: TRBV30; d_gene: TRBD1; CDR3aa: CAWRGQGRGLGYGYTF
j_gene: TRBJ2-1; abundance: .; v_gene: TRBV7-9; d_gene: TRBD2; CDR3aa: CASGGTSGRLRYNEQFF
j_gene: TRBJ1-2; abundance: .; v_gene: TRBV2; d_gene: .; CDR3aa: CASTEEKVRSGYTF
j_gene: TRBJ1-4; abundance: once; v_gene: TRBV4-2; d_gene: TRBD1; CDR3aa: CASSRTNRGTNEKLFF
j_gene: TRBJ1-5; abundance: .; v_gene: TRBV9; d_gene: TRBD1; CDR3aa: CASSVSDRGNQPQHF
j_gene: TRBJ1-1; abundance: .; v_gene: TRBV7-6; d_gene: .; CDR3aa: CASRTNLNTEAFF
j_gene: TRBJ2-6; abundance: .; v_gene: TRBV18; d_gene: TRBD1; CDR3aa: CASSPGTGTSGANVLTF
j_gene: TRBJ2-5; abundance: .; v_gene: TRBV7-3; d_gene: .; CDR3aa: CASSLSGQETQYF
j_gene: TRBJ2-2; abundance: .; v_gene: TRBV30; d_gene: .; CDR3aa: CAWSATVDLTGELFF
j_gene: TRBJ1-5; abundance: .; v_gene: TRBV28; d_gene: .; CDR3aa: CASSFGGGQPQHF
j_gene: TRBJ2-7; abundance: .; v_gene: TRBV20-1; d_gene: TRBD2; CDR3aa: CSASGLGLAGTHEQYF
j_gene: TRBJ1-3; abundance: .; v_gene: TRBV10-3; d_gene: TRBD1; CDR3aa: CAISERGTGAGNTIYF
j_gene: TRBJ2-3; abundance: .; v_gene: TRBV19; d_gene: TRBD2; CDR3aa: CASSPLELAGTDTQYF
j_gene: TRBJ2-2; abundance: .; v_gene: TRBV7-2; d_gene: TRBD1; CDR3aa: CASSLGTGRTGELFF
j_gene: TRBJ2-7; abundance: .; v_gene: TRBV24-1; d_gene: .; CDR3aa: CATSDFAGNEQYF
j_gene: TRBJ2-1; abundance: .; v_gene: TRBV19; d_gene: .; CDR3aa: CASSIDPGQANEQFF
j_gene: TRBJ1-5; abundance: .; v_gene: TRBV5-6; d_gene: .; CDR3aa: CASSLGQNQPQHF
j_gene: TRBJ2-5; abundance: .; v_gene: TRBV6-2/TRBV6-3; d_gene: TRBD2; CDR3aa: CASSYFLSREGLETQYF
j_gene: TRBJ1-4; abundance: .; v_gene: TRBV27; d_gene: .; CDR3aa: CASSPQWAPNEKLFF
j_gene: TRBJ2-5; abundance: .; v_gene: TRBV6-2/TRBV6-3; d_gene: TRBD2; CDR3aa: CASSDYAGGRETQYF
j_gene: TRBJ1-2; abundance: .; v_gene: TRBV28; d_gene: TRBD1; CDR3aa: CASLSSEGQGTNYGYTF
j_gene: TRBJ2-5; abundance: .; v_gene: TRBV7-2; d_gene: .; CDR3aa: CASSRAAQETQYF